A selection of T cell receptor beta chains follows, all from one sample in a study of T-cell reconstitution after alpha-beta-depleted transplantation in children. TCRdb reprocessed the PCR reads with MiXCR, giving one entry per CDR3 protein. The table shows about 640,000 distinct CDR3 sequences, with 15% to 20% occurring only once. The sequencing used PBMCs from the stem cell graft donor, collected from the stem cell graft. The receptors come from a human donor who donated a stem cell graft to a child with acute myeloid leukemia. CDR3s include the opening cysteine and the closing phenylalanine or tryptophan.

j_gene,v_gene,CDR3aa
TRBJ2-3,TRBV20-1,CSARDPIAGHTDTQYF
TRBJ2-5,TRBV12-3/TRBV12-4,CASVGTGETQYF
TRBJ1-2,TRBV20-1,CSAIEDSYGYTF
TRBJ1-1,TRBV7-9,CAIPRKGLLTEAFF
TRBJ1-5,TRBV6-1,CASSGTGPITPQHF
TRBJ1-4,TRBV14,CASSPLGQQNEKLFF
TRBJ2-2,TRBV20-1,CSPFRDPSARELFF
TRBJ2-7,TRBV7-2,CASSRGRGYEQYF
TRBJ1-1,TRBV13,CASSLIGEGAFF
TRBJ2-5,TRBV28,CASNEGHVETQYF
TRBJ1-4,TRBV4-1,CASSQGDRGGTNEKLFF
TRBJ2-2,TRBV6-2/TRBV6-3,CASSYQLAATNTGELFF
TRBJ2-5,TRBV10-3,CAISRQGGMSETQYF
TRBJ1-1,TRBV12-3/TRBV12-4,CASSLAGGGSTEAFF
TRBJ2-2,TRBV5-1,CASSKDSNTGELFF
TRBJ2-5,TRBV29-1,CSGLGQGETQYF
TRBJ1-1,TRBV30,CACQRGAQAAFF
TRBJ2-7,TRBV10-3,CAISDSVVYEQYF
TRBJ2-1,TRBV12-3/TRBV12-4,CASSPDTQEYEQFF
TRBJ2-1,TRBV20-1,CSAAQEGLYNEQFF
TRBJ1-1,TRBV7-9,CASSLGPPLLRTEAFF
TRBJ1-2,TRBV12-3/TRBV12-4,CASTRTGAQGYTF
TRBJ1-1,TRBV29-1,CSVQRQGTEAFF
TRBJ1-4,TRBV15,CATSSYILSNEKLFF
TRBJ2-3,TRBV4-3,CASSPHQRRLDTDTQYF
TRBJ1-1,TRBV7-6,CASSLAGGSEAFF
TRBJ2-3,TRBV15,CATSKLAGTTDTQYF
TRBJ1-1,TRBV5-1,CASSLSSAAEAFF
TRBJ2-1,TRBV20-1,CSARDPGGLLGVEQFF
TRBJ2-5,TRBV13,CASSKSGQGRETQYF
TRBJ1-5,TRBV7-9,CASSDGRGFDQPQHF
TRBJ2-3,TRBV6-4,CASSADSPDTQYF
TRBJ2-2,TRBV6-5,CASNSLSGTGELFF
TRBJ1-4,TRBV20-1,CSARDSRSPTNEKLFF
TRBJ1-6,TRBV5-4,CASSKDSSYNSPLHF
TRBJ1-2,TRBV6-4,CASTIRGVPLLDGYTF
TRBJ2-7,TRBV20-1,CSARTTGGRSYEQYF
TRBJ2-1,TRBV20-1,CSARGGASAYNEQFF
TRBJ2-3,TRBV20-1,CSARGLAAGPSTDTQYF
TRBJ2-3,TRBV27,CASSFFRQASTDTQYF
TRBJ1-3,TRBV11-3,CASSARQGYGNTIYF
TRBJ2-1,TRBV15,CATSSKGRGVLSEQFF
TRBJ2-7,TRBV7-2,CASSLVASDPYEQYF
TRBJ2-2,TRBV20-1,CSAKSANTGELFF
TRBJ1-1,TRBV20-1,CSAMRGTEAFF
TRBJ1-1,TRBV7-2,CASSLWTTGDTEAFF